This T cell receptor beta chain was observed in a study of T cell repertoires in cytomegalovirus infection. Study-wide context: Public TCR beta signatures marked donors with CMV infection and the matching HLA.

Using its own MiXCR run on the reads, TCRdb lists one record per CDR3 protein. The sample shows some 350,000 distinct CDR3 sequences, about 35% of them seen only once. Study-wide results and caveats: The response measured ex vivo was dominated by TCR beta clonotypes (HLA-C-restricted and CMV-specific). CMV carriers with the relevant HLA were identified by cumulative public TCR beta family frequency.

There are 13 residues in the CDR3. The germline CDR1 and CDR2 sequences are MNHEY and SVGEGT. The germline V and J ends were trimmed by 3 bases and 6 bases, with 12 bases remaining between them. About this clonotype: No antigen is known for it.

This receptor was identified in a human donor in good health (CMV status not recorded). Some clones in this sample may be carry-over from other donors' samples. The chain is built from TRBV6-2 or TRBV6-3 and TRBJ2-7; D could derive from TRBD1 or TRBD2 (6 bases each). The sample was cultured PBMCs, taken from culture after CMV antigen stimulation. The DNA of the CDR3 is TGTGCCAGCAGTTATTCTGGAGGGGGCGAGCAGTACTTC. This sequence encodes CASSYSGGGEQYF.